This T cell receptor (beta chain) was recorded in a study of T cell repertoires in cytomegalovirus infection. Across the study: Carrying CMV and the relevant HLA type showed in public TCR beta signatures.

TCRdb redid the calling of the reads with MiXCR, one entry per CDR3 protein. The data hold roughly 250,000 distinct CDR3 sequences, with 22% observed a single time. The sample holds a few counts of this clonotype. Specimen: CD8+ T cells from PBMCs. The TCR originated in a human donor in good health (CMV status not recorded). Some clones in this sample may be carry-over from other donors' samples.

The CDR3 nucleotides read TGTGCCAGCAGCCCCCCGTGGAGAGAGACCCAGTACTTC. Translated: CASSPPWRETQYF. This rearrangement joins TRBV11-2 to TRBJ2-5, with D unresolved. The CDR3 covers 13 residues. Germline lookup yields CDR1 SGHAT and CDR2 FQNNGV. The V end lost 5 bases, the J end lost 4 bases, and 11 bases lay between the germline ends. The whole variable domain, filled in from reference TRBV11-2 and TRBJ2-5, reads EAGVAQSPRYKIIEKRQSVAFWCNPISGHATLYWYQQILGQGPKLLIQFQNNGVVDDSQLPKDRFSAERLKGVDSTLKIQPAKLEDSAVYLCASSPPWRETQYFGPGTRLLVL.